These 9 T cell receptor beta chains originate from one sample sequenced in a study of shared clonotypes between healthy human individuals. CD8 cells regarded as naive lacked CD45RO, were positively chosen for CCR7, and omitted terminally differentiated effector memory CD45RA+ cells. Assay: immunoSEQ multiplex PCR; the TCRdb copy retains only in-frame clones and omits some. The data show hundreds of thousands of clones, nearly 98% seen once. Specimen: naive CD8+ T cells sorted from blood. The receptors shown here come from a young man in good health.

The chain uses TRBV30 and TRBJ2-7, with TRBD1 matching 9 bases. The germline gives CDR1 GTSNPN, CDR2 SVGIG (reference sequence). V dropped 0 bases and J dropped 6; count of bases not matched to a gene: 9. The CDR3 has 15 residues. CDR3 sequence reads: CAWSVWGQGRLEQYF. The CDR3 nucleotides read TGTGCCTGGAGTGTATGGGGACAGGGAAGGCTCGAGCAGTACTTC.

This chain uses TRBV5-6 with TRBJ1-5; possible D gene TRBD1, 5 bases. The ends were cut back, 2 bases at V and 7 bases at J, with 13 bases in the middle. Looked up from germline, CDR1 is SGHDT and CDR2 is YYEEEE. CDR3 size: 14 residues. The CDR3 DNA reads TGTGCCAGCAGCTTAGGCCAGGGACTCCAGCCCCAGCATTTT. This sequence encodes CASSLGQGLQPQHF. The complete variable domain, with remaining parts taken from reference TRBV5-6 and TRBJ1-5, reads DAGVTQSPTHLIKTRGQQVTLRCSPKSGHDTVSWYQQALGQGPQFIFQYYEEEERQRGNFPDRFSGHQFPNYSSELNVNALLLGDSALYLCASSLGQGLQPQHFGDGTRLSIL.

The V and J genes are TRBV5-4 and TRBJ2-7; D gene unclear. Trimming took 4 bases from V and 3 from J, leaving 26 bases between them. The V gene's germline CDR1 is SGHNT and CDR2 YYREEE (reference sequence). The CDR3 runs 18 residues. The CDR3 DNA follows: TGTGCCAGCAGCCCCCAAGAGGCAGGTCCGGTGGGGATCTACGAGCAGTACTTC. It codes for CASSPQEAGPVGIYEQYF.

The chain combines TRBV6-5 with TRBJ2-7; TRBD1 matches 7 bases. V dropped 6 bases and J dropped 3; count of bases not matched to a gene: 2. Germline CDR1 MNHEY, CDR2 SVGAGI. The CDR3 has 12 amino acids. The CDR3 DNA is TGTGCCAGCAGCCGGGACAGCTACGAGCAGTACTTC. It codes for CASSRDSYEQYF.

This clone occurred a few times. The rearrangement uses TRBV9 and TRBJ2-7; TRBD2 matches 10 bases. Germline loops: CDR1 SGDLS, CDR2 YYNGEE. CDR3 length: 15 residues. V lost 2 bases and J lost 4; bases outside the gene matches: 6. The CDR3 sequence is CASSVTGTSEYEQYF. In nucleotides, the CDR3 is TGTGCCAGCAGCGTTACCGGGACTAGCGAGTACGAGCAGTACTTC.

The genes are TRBV2 and TRBJ2-1; 10 bases are shared with TRBD2. CDR3 length: 13 amino acids. Germline CDR1 reads SNHLY; CDR2 reads FYNNEI. Germline trimming cut 11 bases from V and 3 bases from J; bases unmatched to any gene: 4. The CDR3 nucleotides are TGTGCCCAACGGACTAGCGGCTACAATGAGCAGTTCTTC. Translating it yields CAQRTSGYNEQFF.

J is TRBJ2-1 and V is TRBV7-2; TRBD2 aligns across 7 bases. With 2 bases clipped from V and 3 bases from J, the junction kept 7 bases outside the gene matches. The CDR3 covers 16 residues. The germline V gene encodes CDR1 SGHTA and CDR2 FQGNSA. The CDR3 spells CASSLLSGTFYNEQFF. The DNA for the CDR3 is TGTGCCAGCAGCTTATTAAGCGGGACCTTCTACAATGAGCAGTTCTTC.

The sample holds one count of this clone. The chain joins TRBV27 to TRBJ1-2, with 8 bases fitting TRBD1. CDR1 MNHEY and CDR2 SMNVEV come from the germline V gene (reference sequence). The CDR3 has 12 amino acids. V shed 8 bases, J shed 2 bases, and the junction held 1 base outside the gene matches. Written as DNA, the CDR3 is TGTGCCAGCGGGACAGGAAACTATGGCTACACCTTC. Translating gives CASGTGNYGYTF.

V and J are TRBV7-6 and TRBJ1-2; the match to TRBD1 covers 9 bases. This CDR3 has 13 amino acids. The germline gives CDR1 SGHVS, CDR2 FNYEAQ. V shed 5 bases, J shed 5 bases, and the junction held 3 bases outside the gene matches. The CDR3 DNA reads as TGTGCCAGCAGCCGGACAGGGGATTATGGCTACACCTTC. It encodes CASSRTGDYGYTF.